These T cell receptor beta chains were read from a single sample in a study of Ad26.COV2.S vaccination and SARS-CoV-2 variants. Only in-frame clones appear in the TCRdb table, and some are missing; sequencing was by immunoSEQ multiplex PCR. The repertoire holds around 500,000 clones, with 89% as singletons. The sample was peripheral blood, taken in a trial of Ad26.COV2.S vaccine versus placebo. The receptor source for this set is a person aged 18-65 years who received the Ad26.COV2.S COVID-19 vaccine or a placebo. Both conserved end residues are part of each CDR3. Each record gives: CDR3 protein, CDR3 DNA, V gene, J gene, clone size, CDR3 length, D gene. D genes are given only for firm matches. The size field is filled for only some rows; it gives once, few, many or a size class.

CASSQGASGVYEQYF	TGTGCCAGCAGCCAAGGAGCTAGCGGGGTTTACGAGCAGTACTTC	TRBV3-1/TRBV3-2	TRBJ2-7	-	15	TRBD2
CASTPRGGAQSEQFF	TGTGCCAGCACCCCCCGAGGAGGGGCGCAGAGTGAGCAGTTCTTC	TRBV5-4	TRBJ2-1	-	15	-
CASSLDPGIYGYTF	TGTGCCAGCAGCTTAGACCCAGGCATCTATGGCTACACCTTC	TRBV7-6	TRBJ1-2	-	14	-
CACPARLGLPNEKLFF	TGTGCCTGCCCAGCTCGATTAGGTTTACCTAATGAAAAACTGTTTTTT	TRBV30	TRBJ1-4	-	16	-
CASSIAAGLQAFF	TGTGCCAGTAGTATCGCGGCCGGGCTTCAAGCTTTCTTT	TRBV19	TRBJ1-1	-	13	-
CASSPFGNTIYF	TGTGCCAGCTCCCCGTTTGGAAACACCATATATTTT	TRBV19	TRBJ1-3	-	12	-
CASSQDEDSLTDTQYF	TGTGCCAGCAGCCAAGATGAGGACAGCCTCACAGATACGCAGTATTTT	TRBV4-2	TRBJ2-3	-	16	-
CASSLGTGLREQYF	TGTGCCAGTAGTCTCGGGACAGGGCTCCGCGAGCAGTACTTC	TRBV19	TRBJ2-7	once	14	TRBD1
CATSETGSSYEQYF	TGTGCCACCAGCGAGACAGGGAGCTCCTACGAGCAGTACTTC	TRBV24-1	TRBJ2-7	-	14	TRBD1
CASSLGQSSYEQYF	TGCGCCAGCAGCTTGGGCCAGAGCTCCTACGAGCAGTACTTC	TRBV5-1	TRBJ2-7	few	14	-
CASTPRQGYGYTF	TGTGCCAGTACCCCCAGACAGGGCTATGGCTACACCTTC	TRBV19	TRBJ1-2	-	13	TRBD1
CASSQAGEQPQHF	TGTGCCAGCAGCCAAGCGGGTGAGCAGCCCCAGCATTTT	TRBV3-1/TRBV3-2	TRBJ1-5	-	13	-
CSARGDSPEKLFF	TGCAGCGCCCGGGGGGATTCTCCCGAAAAACTGTTTTTT	TRBV29-1	TRBJ1-4	once	13	-